This T cell receptor beta chain is from a study of shared clonotypes between healthy human individuals. Trimming pared 0 bases from V and 6 bases from J, leaving 12 bases between. The CDR3 runs 15 residues. From germline, CDR1 is SGHRS and CDR2 YFSETQ. The table came from immunoSEQ multiplex PCR; TCRdb's copy has only in-frame clones and leaves some out. The sample shows about 2.3 million clones, around 92% of them seen only once. The sample comprised naive CD4+ T cells from PBMCs. Noted subset: CD45RA+ positively selected. V gene TRBV5-1 combines with J gene TRBJ1-4; D is unresolved. The receptor was derived from a man younger than 35 in good health. Some clones in this sample may be carry-over from other donors' samples. CDR3 sequence reads: CASSLVAGSDEKLFF. The CDR3 nucleotides are TGCGCCAGCAGCTTGGTTGCGGGTTCGGATGAAAAACTGTTTTTT. The whole variable domain, remainder taken from reference TRBV5-1 and TRBJ1-4, is KAGVTQTPRYLIKTRGQQVTLSCSPISGHRSVSWYQQTPGQGLQFLFEYFSETQRNKGNFPGRFSGRQFSNSRSEMNVSTLELGDSALYLCASSLVAGSDEKLFFGSGTQLSVL.